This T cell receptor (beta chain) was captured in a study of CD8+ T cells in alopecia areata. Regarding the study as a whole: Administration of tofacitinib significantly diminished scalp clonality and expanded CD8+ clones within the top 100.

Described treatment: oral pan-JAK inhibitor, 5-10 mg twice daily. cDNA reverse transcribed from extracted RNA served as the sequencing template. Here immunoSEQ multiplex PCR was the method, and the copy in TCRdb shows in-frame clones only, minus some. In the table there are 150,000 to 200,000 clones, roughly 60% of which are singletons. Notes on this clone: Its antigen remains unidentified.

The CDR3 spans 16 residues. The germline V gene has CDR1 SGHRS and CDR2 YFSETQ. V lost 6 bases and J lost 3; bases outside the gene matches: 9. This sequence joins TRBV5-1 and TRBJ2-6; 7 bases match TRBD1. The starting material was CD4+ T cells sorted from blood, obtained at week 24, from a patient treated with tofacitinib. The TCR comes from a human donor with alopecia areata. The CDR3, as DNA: TGCGCCAGCACGGAAAGGCCAGGGGGTGGGGCCAACGTCCTGACTTTC. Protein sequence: CASTERPGGGANVLTF.